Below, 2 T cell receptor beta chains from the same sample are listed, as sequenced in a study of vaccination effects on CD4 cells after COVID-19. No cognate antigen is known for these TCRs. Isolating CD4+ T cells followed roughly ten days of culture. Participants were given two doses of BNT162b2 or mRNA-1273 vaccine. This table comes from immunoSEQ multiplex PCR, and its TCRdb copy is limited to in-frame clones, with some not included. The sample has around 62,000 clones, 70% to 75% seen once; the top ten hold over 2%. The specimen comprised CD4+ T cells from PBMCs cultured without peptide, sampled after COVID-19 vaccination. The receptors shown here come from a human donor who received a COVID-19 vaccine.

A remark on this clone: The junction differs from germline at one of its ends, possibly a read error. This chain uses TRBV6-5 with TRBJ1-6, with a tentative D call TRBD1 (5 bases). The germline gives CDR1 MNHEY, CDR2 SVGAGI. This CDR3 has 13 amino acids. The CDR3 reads CATSHRYNSPLHF. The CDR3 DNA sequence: TGTGCCACCAGTCACAGGTATAATTCACCCCTCCACTTT.

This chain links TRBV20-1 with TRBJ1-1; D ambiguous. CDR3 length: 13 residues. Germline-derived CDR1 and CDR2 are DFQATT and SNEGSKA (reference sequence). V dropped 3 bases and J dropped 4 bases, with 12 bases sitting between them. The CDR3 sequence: CSASETESTEAFF. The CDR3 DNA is TGCAGTGCTAGTGAGACCGAGAGCACTGAAGCTTTCTTT.